A selection of T cell receptor beta chains follows, all from one sample in a study of T-cell reconstitution after alpha-beta-depleted transplantation in children. TCRdb itself ran the PCR reads through MiXCR, one entry per CDR3 protein. Of about 260,000 distinct CDR3 sequences listed, roughly 10% are singletons. The sequencing used peripheral blood, collected 180 days after TCRalphabeta/CD19-depleted stem cell transplant. These TCRs come from a male patient between 2 and 10 years old who had a stem cell transplant for chronic granulomatous disease, so the T cells may come from the graft donor. CDR3s include the opening cysteine and the closing phenylalanine or tryptophan. Each record gives: clone size, D gene, V gene, J gene, CDR3 DNA, CDR3 protein. The D gene is left open where the match is weak. Size values are once, few and many counts, or a class for expanded clones, and some rows have none.

>.|TRBD2|TRBV30|TRBJ2-1
TGTGCCTGGAGGGCACCGGGACTAGCGGGGGCCGGGTTGCAGTTCTTC
CAWRAPGLAGAGLQFF
>many|TRBD2|TRBV20-1|TRBJ2-5
TGCAGTCCTAGCGGGAGCAGCGTGGAGACCCAGTACTTC
CSPSGSSVETQYF
>many|.|TRBV7-9|TRBJ1-2
TGTGCCAGCAGCTTTCTAAGGGTAGCTAACTATGGCTACACCTTC
CASSFLRVANYGYTF
>many|.|TRBV20-1|TRBJ1-5
TGCAGTGCTAGAGGTTTATATAGCAATCAGCCCCAGCATTTT
CSARGLYSNQPQHF
>many|TRBD1|TRBV7-9|TRBJ2-2
TGTGCCAGCAGCGCCGGGACAGGGGGCAGGACCGGGGAGCTGTTTTTT
CASSAGTGGRTGELFF
>many|.|TRBV27|TRBJ2-7
TGTGCCAGCAGTTTAAGTCGAACCTACGAGCAGTACTTC
CASSLSRTYEQYF
>many|TRBD1|TRBV2|TRBJ2-5
TGTGCCAGCACCCGGGACAGACAAGAGACCCAGTACTTC
CASTRDRQETQYF
>.|.|TRBV27|TRBJ1-4
TGTGCCAGCAGCCACGGGCTATCTAATGAAAAACTGTTTTTT
CASSHGLSNEKLFF
>many|TRBD2|TRBV20-1|TRBJ2-3
TGCAGTGCTAGACGTAGCGGGTCCACAGATACGCAGTATTTT
CSARRSGSTDTQYF
>.|.|TRBV30|TRBJ2-1
TGTGCCTGGAGGGGGTACGGGAGAAGCGGTCGTGAGCAGTTCTTC
CAWRGYGRSGREQFF
>.|.|TRBV18|TRBJ2-5
TGTGCCAGCTCGCCGCAGTTCGGACTCCTCCAAGAGACCCAGTACTTC
CASSPQFGLLQETQYF
>many|TRBD2|TRBV7-3|TRBJ2-1
TGTGCCAGCAGCCGACTAGCGGGGGGGGACCACAATGAGCAGTTCTTC
CASSRLAGGDHNEQFF
>many|TRBD1|TRBV19|TRBJ1-1
TGTGCCAGCCGGGACAGAGTCCCCACTGAAGCTTTCTTT
CASRDRVPTEAFF
>many|TRBD2|TRBV28|TRBJ2-7
TGTGCCAGCAGAGAAGGGACTAGCGGGTCCTACGAGCAGTACTTC
CASREGTSGSYEQYF
>many|.|TRBV28|TRBJ1-5
TGTGCCAGCAGTTTGTGGAATCAGCCCCAGCATTTT
CASSLWNQPQHF
>many|TRBD2|TRBV2|TRBJ2-1
TGTGCCAGCTGGACTAGCGGCCTAGGCGGTGAGCAGTTCTTC
CASWTSGLGGEQFF
>many|TRBD2|TRBV7-2|TRBJ2-7
TGTGCCAGCAGCCCCTTGTGGGCTAGAGCGGGGGAGCAGTACTTC
CASSPLWARAGEQYF
>many|TRBD2|TRBV18|TRBJ2-1
TGTGCCAGCTCCCCCCGGGGGGGACTTGTGTTGGGTGAGCAGTTCTTC
CASSPRGGLVLGEQFF
>many|.|TRBV30|TRBJ1-2
TGTGCCTGGGGGAAAAGGGGGGTGCACTATGGCTACACCTTC
CAWGKRGVHYGYTF
>many|.|TRBV27|TRBJ2-5
TGTGCCAGCAGTTTATCTTGGGGCAGGGGAAGGGGAGAGACCCAGTACTTC
CASSLSWGRGRGETQYF
>.|.|TRBV20-1|TRBJ2-1
TGCAGTGCTAGACCTCCAGGCCCCCTAGGGTGGGATGAGCAGTTCTTC
CSARPPGPLGWDEQFF
>many|.|TRBV20-1|TRBJ2-1
TGCAGTGTCCTCGGTCCGAGCTCCTACAATGAGCAGTTCTTC
CSVLGPSSYNEQFF
>.|TRBD2|TRBV30|TRBJ2-1
TGTGCCTGGAGTACGCGGACTAGCGGGAGTCCCCACTACAATGAGCAGTTCTTC
CAWSTRTSGSPHYNEQFF
>many|.|TRBV10-3|TRBJ2-3
TGTGCCATCAGTGGGACTACTACAGATACGCAGTATTTT
CAISGTTTDTQYF
>many|TRBD1|TRBV12-3/TRBV12-4|TRBJ1-5
TGTGCCAGCAGTTTAGGAGGGACAGGGAAGGGTCAGCCCCAGCATTTT
CASSLGGTGKGQPQHF
>many|.|TRBV7-6|TRBJ1-1
TGTGCCAGCAGCTTAGCTCCGATATCGAACACTGAAGCTTTCTTT
CASSLAPISNTEAFF
>many|.|TRBV6-5|TRBJ2-2
TGTGCCAGCAGTTACGGAGGCCAAACCGGGGAGCTGTTTTTT
CASSYGGQTGELFF
>many|.|TRBV5-4|TRBJ2-5
TGTGCCAGCAGCCCGGTTGGGGAGACCCAGTACTTC
CASSPVGETQYF
>.|.|TRBV28|TRBJ2-7
TGTGCCAGCACTAAACCACACGGTACCTACGAGCAGTACTTC
CASTKPHGTYEQYF
>many|.|TRBV6-2/TRBV6-3|TRBJ2-7
TGTGCCAGCAGTTATAAGTTGGGGCGGGCCGAGCAGTACTTC
CASSYKLGRAEQYF
>many|TRBD1|TRBV29-1|TRBJ1-1
TGCAGCGTCCCCAAAGAGGGACAGCAAGCTTTCTTT
CSVPKEGQQAFF
>many|.|TRBV20-1|TRBJ2-1
TGCAGTGCTAGGGCTTACAATGAGCAGTTCTTC
CSARAYNEQFF